The 27 T cell receptor beta chains below all came from one sample that was sequenced in a study of T cell repertoires in cytomegalovirus infection. MiXCR, applied by TCRdb to the reads, yields one record per CDR3 protein. The table records 200,000 or so distinct CDR3 sequences, under 30% of them present only once. Sequenced material: PBMCs. The receptor set was obtained from a human donor in good health (CMV status not recorded). Some clones in this sample may be carry-over from other donors' samples.

CDR3 amino acids: CSARQDTSTDTQYF. The DNA of the CDR3 is TGCAGTGCTAGACAGGACACAAGCACAGATACGCAGTATTTT. The chain combines TRBV20-1 with TRBJ2-3, with D perhaps TRBD1 (5 bases). V was clipped by 2 bases and J by 0 bases, with 9 bases between them. The CDR3 length is 14 residues. The germline V gene encodes CDR1 DFQATT and CDR2 SNEGSKA (reference sequence).

This clonotype has a handful of counts. The chain uses TRBV2 and TRBJ2-7; weak D call: TRBD1 (5 bases). This CDR3 region has 14 residues. With 7 bases removed from V and 4 bases from J, the gap between germline ends came to 17 bases. Germline V gene lookup returns CDR1 SNHLY and CDR2 FYNNEI. CDR3 loop: CASKQFTTEYEQYF. The CDR3 DNA reads as TGTGCCAGCAAGCAATTCACGACAGAATACGAGCAGTACTTC.

The V and J genes are TRBV6-2 or TRBV6-3 and TRBJ2-1; D may be TRBD2 (6 bases). Germline V gene data show CDR1 as MNHEY and CDR2 as SVGEGT. V was cut by 8 bases and J by 2 bases, with 13 bases left in between. The CDR3 consists of 14 residues. CDR3 amino acids: CASGRGLTYNEQFF. The CDR3 bases are TGTGCCAGCGGTCGGGGGTTAACCTACAATGAGCAGTTCTTC.

This clonotype was seen a handful of times. The chain recombines TRBV12-3 or TRBV12-4 with TRBJ1-1; D remains ambiguous. CDR3 length: 16 residues. Trimming cost V 1 base and J 1 base, with 13 bases left between them. The CDR3 region is CASSLGVSGGNTEAFF. The CDR3 nucleotides read TGTGCCAGCAGTTTAGGAGTAAGCGGTGGGAACACTGAAGCTTTCTTT.

This clonotype was found a few times. This chain connects TRBV12-3 or TRBV12-4 to TRBJ1-6, with 7 positions matching TRBD1. The J segment lost 9 bases and the V segment lost 2 bases, leaving 7 bases of the junction unmatched. The length of the CDR3 is 15 residues. In nucleotides, the CDR3 is TGTGCCAGCAGTTTATCGGGACAGCTTGGTTCACCCCTCCACTTT. It specifies CASSLSGQLGSPLHF.

This clonotype was counted a single time. V gene TRBV20-1 combines with J gene TRBJ1-2, with D uncertain. The CDR3 loop spans 11 amino acids. Trimming removed 4 bases at V and 9 bases at J, with 12 bases between. Per germline, CDR1 DFQATT and CDR2 SNEGSKA (reference sequence). The CDR3 sequence is CSATHQSSYTF. DNA of the CDR3: TGCAGTGCTACCCATCAAAGTAGCTACACCTTC.

The rearrangement joins TRBV20-1 to TRBJ2-5; TRBD1 or TRBD2 may be the D gene (5 bases each). Germline V gene data show CDR1 as DFQATT and CDR2 as SNEGSKA (reference sequence). There are 16 residues in the CDR3. Deletions cut 1 base from V and 0 bases from J, with 15 bases between. CDR3 loop: CSARVFLGTYQETQYF. The CDR3 DNA is TGCAGTGCTAGAGTTTTTCTAGGGACCTACCAAGAGACCCAGTACTTC.

The CDR3 coding sequence is TGTGCCAGCAGTCCCCACAGTTCTAAGGACACTGAAGCTTTCTTT. Residues: CASSPHSSKDTEAFF. The V and J genes are TRBV6-1 and TRBJ1-1; D remains ambiguous. V dropped 5 bases and J dropped 3 bases, with 16 bases sitting between them. This CDR3 comprises 15 residues. Looked up from germline, CDR1 is MNHNS and CDR2 is SASEGT.

The chain links TRBV12-3 or TRBV12-4 to TRBJ1-1; D not certain. The CDR3 runs to 14 residues. The germline V and J ends were trimmed by 4 bases and 5 bases, with 14 bases remaining between them. The CDR3 DNA sequence: TGTGCCAGCAGTTCGGCGGGGTTGGGTACTGAAGCTTTCTTT. Encoded protein: CASSSAGLGTEAFF.

V usage is TRBV2 and J usage is TRBJ2-1, with 9 bases matching TRBD1. The V gene end was trimmed by 0 bases and the J gene end by 6 bases; junction bases not matched to a gene: 6. Per the germline V gene, CDR1 is SNHLY and CDR2 is FYNNEI. The CDR3 length is 16 residues. CDR3 coding DNA: TGTGCCAGCAGTGAAGCCCCTTGGGGACAGGGCAATGAGCAGTTCTTC. Translated, it gives CASSEAPWGQGNEQFF.

This clonotype appeared a few times. This chain links TRBV25-1 with TRBJ2-1; D possibly uses TRBD1 or TRBD2 (5 bases each). Germline CDR1 MGHDK, CDR2 SYGVNS. This CDR3 is built from 15 residues. Trimming shortened V by 1 base and J by 8 bases, and 15 bases separated the two germline ends. The CDR3 region has the DNA TGTGCCAGCAGTGAATCCGGGACCCCTTCGGATGAGCAGTTCTTC. Amino acids: CASSESGTPSDEQFF. Full variable domain (rest looked up from reference TRBV25-1 and TRBJ2-1): EADIYQTPRYLVIGTGKKITLECSQTMGHDKMYWYQQDPGMELHLIHYSYGVNSTEKGDLSSESTVSRIRTEHFPLTLESARPSHTSQYLCASSESGTPSDEQFFGPGTRLTVL.

There are a few counts of this clonotype. This sequence joins TRBV29-1 and TRBJ1-2; no clear D. With 6 bases removed from V and 4 bases from J, the gap between germline ends came to 15 bases. The CDR3 sequence is 13 residues long. Germline V gene data show CDR1 as SQVTM and CDR2 as ANQGSEA. In DNA form, the CDR3 reads TGCAGCGTCCCGTTCGGCAGTGCCTATGGCTACACCTTC. Encoded protein: CSVPFGSAYGYTF.

J is TRBJ1-2 and V is TRBV6-2 or TRBV6-3; 7 bases map to TRBD1. V was pared by 6 bases and J by 9 bases, with 13 bases of the junction left unmatched. Looked up from germline, CDR1 is MNHEY and CDR2 is SVGEGT. The CDR3 runs to 14 residues. DNA of the CDR3: TGTGCCAGCAGGCCAGGGGGGCGCGGATATAGCTACACCTTC. This translates into CASRPGGRGYSYTF.

V is TRBV6-6 and J is TRBJ1-1; D is perhaps TRBD1 (5 bases). Germline-derived CDR1 and CDR2 are MNHNY and SVGAGI (reference sequence). This CDR3 is built from 13 residues. Trimming removed 8 bases from V and 4 bases from J, with 14 bases in between. The chain's CDR3 is CASDLVGGTEAFF. The CDR3 nucleotides are TGTGCCAGCGACTTGGTGGGGGGCACTGAAGCTTTCTTT.

The chain uses TRBV27 and TRBJ1-1, with a weak D call TRBD1 (6 bases). The CDR3 runs 15 residues. Deletions cut 5 bases from V and 5 bases from J, with 18 bases between. Germline V gene data show CDR1 as MNHEY and CDR2 as SMNVEV (reference sequence). CDR3 sequence (DNA): TGTGCCAGCAGTCCTCTGGGGACACCGGTAACTGAAGCTTTCTTT. As protein: CASSPLGTPVTEAFF.

This clonotype was picked up a small number of times. This chain connects TRBV13 to TRBJ1-1, with D possibly TRBD1 on 6 matching bases. The CDR3 runs to 17 residues. The V gene lost 2 bases and the J gene lost 0 bases, with 16 bases spanning the gap. Germline V gene lookup returns CDR1 PRHDT and CDR2 FYEKMQ (reference sequence). This CDR3 reads CASSLRGGEGMNTEAFF. CDR3 sequence (DNA): TGTGCCAGCAGCTTAAGGGGGGGCGAGGGGATGAACACTGAAGCTTTCTTT.

This clonotype was recorded a few times. The chain is built from TRBV2 and TRBJ1-4, with D hard to call. The CDR3 runs 15 residues. V was pared by 8 bases and J by 8 bases, with 21 bases between. Germline loops: CDR1 SNHLY, CDR2 FYNNEI. The CDR3 nucleotides are TGTGCCAGCGTTCCCTCCACCGCCTGGAGGGAAAAACTGTTTTTT. Translation: CASVPSTAWREKLFF.

This clonotype was detected a few times. The chain's CDR3 is CASSQDTFGNTIYF. The CDR3 DNA reads as TGTGCCAGCAGCCAAGATACCTTTGGAAACACCATATATTTT. This chain connects TRBV3-1 to TRBJ1-3; D gene uncertain. V was shortened by 0 bases and J by 3 bases, with 6 bases between the two germline ends. Germline V gene data show CDR1 as LGHDT and CDR2 as YNNKEL (reference sequence). CDR3 length equals 14 residues.

This chain links TRBV5-1 with TRBJ1-2, with 8 nucleotides matching TRBD1. The trim removed 4 bases at V and 3 bases at J, leaving 8 bases unmatched. CDR1 and CDR2 (germline): SGHRS, YFSETQ. This CDR3 comprises 15 residues. As DNA, the CDR3 is TGCGCCAGCAGCCCCTCGGACAGGGCGGACTATGGCTACACCTTC. This sequence encodes CASSPSDRADYGYTF.

This clonotype occurred a few times. The chain employs TRBV11-2 and TRBJ1-4, with D unclear. The CDR3 is made up of 14 amino acids. Trimming took 2 bases from V and 2 from J, leaving 6 bases between them. Germline-derived CDR1 and CDR2 are SGHAT and FQNNGV. CDR3 DNA: TGTGCCAGCAGCTTAAGCAGGACTAATGAAAAACTGTTTTTT. It is translated as CASSLSRTNEKLFF.

This clonotype came up a few times. The chain combines TRBV14 with TRBJ2-5; no reliable D call. CDR1 SGHDN and CDR2 FVKESK come from the germline V gene. V gave up 4 bases and J gave up 0 bases, with 12 bases separating them. The CDR3 loop spans 15 amino acids. The CDR3: CASSLLQRNQETQYF. DNA for the CDR3: TGTGCCAGCAGCCTGCTACAGAGAAACCAAGAGACCCAGTACTTC.

This clonotype was picked up a small number of times. This chain uses TRBV12-3 or TRBV12-4 with TRBJ1-1; perhaps TRBD1 as D (6 bases). The CDR3 is made up of 14 amino acids. V lost 5 bases to trimming and J lost 5 bases, with 15 bases between them. CDR3 nucleotide sequence: TGTGCCAGCAGTGGGGGGGGCGCGGTAACTGAAGCTTTCTTT. It translates to CASSGGGAVTEAFF.

Many counts were recorded for this clonotype. The chain couples TRBV20-1 to TRBJ2-7, with TRBD1 matching over 7 bases. CDR1 DFQATT and CDR2 SNEGSKA come from the germline V gene (reference sequence). This CDR3 spans 13 amino acids. Trimming cost V 6 bases and J 3 bases; bases outside gene matches: 8. CDR3 nucleotides: TGCAGTGCCCTGGACAGGACTGACTACGAGCAGTACTTC. This sequence encodes CSALDRTDYEQYF.

This clonotype appeared many times. The V gene is TRBV7-2, the J gene TRBJ2-2, with D possibly being TRBD1 (6 bases). This CDR3 has 15 residues. Germline V gene data show CDR1 as SGHTA and CDR2 as FQGNSA. Between the trimmed V and J ends, which lost 5 bases and 2 bases, there was a span of 12 bases. The CDR3 nucleotides read TGTGCCAGCAGCCGACAGGTTTATAACACCGGGGAGCTGTTTTTT. It translates to CASSRQVYNTGELFF.

The chain links TRBV2 to TRBJ1-6; TRBD1 might be the D (5 bases). The CDR3 has 13 amino acids. Looked up from germline, CDR1 is SNHLY and CDR2 is FYNNEI. The CDR3: CGSRAPDNSPLHF. The CDR3, as DNA: TGTGGGAGCAGGGCCCCTGATAATTCACCCCTCCACTTT.

V gene TRBV27 combines with J gene TRBJ1-2; D unclear. Per the germline V gene, CDR1 is MNHEY and CDR2 is SMNVEV (reference sequence). V lost 2 bases and J lost 4, with 8 bases in between. The CDR3 spans 13 residues. The CDR3 region has the DNA TGTGCCAGCAGTTTAGTGTCTGGCTATGGCTACACCTTC. Residues: CASSLVSGYGYTF.

This chain joins TRBV11-2 and TRBJ2-1, with D tentatively TRBD1 (5 bases). Germline CDR1 is SGHAT and CDR2 is FQNNGV. This CDR3 has 13 amino acids. Deletions cut 5 bases from V and 2 bases from J, with 7 bases between. DNA of the CDR3: TGTGCCAGCAGCCCGACAGCCTACAATGAGCAGTTCTTC. It yields the protein CASSPTAYNEQFF.